The source of this T cell receptor (beta chain) is a study of spatial heterogeneity in lung cancer. On the study more broadly: Alpha-chain sequences were consistently detected in smaller numbers than beta-chain sequences. Mean representation of each unique TCR and UMI combination in the raw reads exceeded nine occurrences.

Every TCR cDNA molecule carried a tag that served as a unique molecular identifier. One entry per CDR3 protein results from TCRdb running MiXCR on the 5' RACE reads. This table holds 82,000 or so distinct CDR3 sequences, 10% to 15% found once. The CDR3 contains 14 residues. Germline loops: CDR1 MNHEY, CDR2 SVGEGT. V shed 2 bases and J 6 bases; nucleotides not matched to a gene: 5. Time point reported: sample taken at primary tumor resection. Frozen PBMC, nontumor lung or tumor provided whole RNA, which was sequenced unsorted. The donor population consisted of some 67 patients with untreated, early-stage non-small cell lung cancer.

Specimen: PBMCs, collected at surgery. This clonotype was obtained from a male donor with early-stage non-small cell lung cancer. This rearrangement joins TRBV6-2 or TRBV6-3 to TRBJ2-3; TRBD2 matches at 7 bases. CDR3 sequence reads: CASSYSGNWDTQYF. The DNA for the CDR3 is TGTGCCAGCAGTTACAGCGGGAACTGGGATACGCAGTATTTT.